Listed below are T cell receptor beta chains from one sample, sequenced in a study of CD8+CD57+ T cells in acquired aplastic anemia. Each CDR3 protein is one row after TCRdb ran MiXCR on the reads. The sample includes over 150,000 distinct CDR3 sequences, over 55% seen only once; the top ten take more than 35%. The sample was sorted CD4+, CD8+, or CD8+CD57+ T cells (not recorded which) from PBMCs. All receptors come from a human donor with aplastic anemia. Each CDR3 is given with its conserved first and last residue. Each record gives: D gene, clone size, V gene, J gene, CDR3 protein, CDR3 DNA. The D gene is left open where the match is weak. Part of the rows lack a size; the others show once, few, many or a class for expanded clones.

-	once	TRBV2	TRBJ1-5	CASSDTASNQPQHF	TGTGCCAGCAGTGACACAGCTAGCAATCAGCCCCAGCATTTT
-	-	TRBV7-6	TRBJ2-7	CASSQEPEGVEQYF	TGTGCCAGCAGCCAAGAGCCTGAGGGCGTCGAGCAGTACTTC
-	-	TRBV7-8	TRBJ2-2	CASSLLDTGELFF	TGTGCCAGCAGCTTACTGGACACCGGGGAGCTGTTTTTT
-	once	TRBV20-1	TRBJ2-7	CSARDQGEQYF	TGCAGTGCTAGAGATCAAGGCGAGCAGTACTTC
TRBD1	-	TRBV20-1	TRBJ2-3	CSARPQGLDTQYF	TGCAGTGCTAGACCACAGGGGCTAGATACGCAGTATTTT
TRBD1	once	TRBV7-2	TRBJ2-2	CASSLGGTGNTGELFF	TGTGCCAGCAGCTTAGGTGGGACAGGGAACACCGGGGAGCTGTTTTTT
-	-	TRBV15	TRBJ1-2	CATSRDLITGGYTF	TGTGCCACCAGCAGAGATCTGATTACAGGCGGCTACACCTTC
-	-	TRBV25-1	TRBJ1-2	CASSEYLEDSYGYTF	TGTGCCAGCAGTGAATATTTAGAGGATAGCTATGGCTACACCTTC
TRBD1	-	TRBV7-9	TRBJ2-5	CASSLATGIETQYF	TGTGCCAGCAGCTTAGCGACAGGGATCGAGACCCAGTACTTC
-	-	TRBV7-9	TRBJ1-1	CASSLLAGAEAFF	TGTGCCAGCAGCTTATTGGCCGGGGCTGAAGCTTTCTTT
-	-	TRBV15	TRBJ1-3	CATSSDGFGNTIYF	TGTGCCACCAGCAGCGACGGATTTGGAAACACCATATATTTT
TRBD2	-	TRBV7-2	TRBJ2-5	CASSLYRAGGRETQYF	TGTGCCAGCAGCTTATATCGAGCGGGGGGGCGGGAGACCCAGTACTTC
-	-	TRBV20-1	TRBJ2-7	CSAIPYGASYEQYF	TGCAGTGCTATTCCCTACGGGGCCTCCTACGAGCAGTACTTC
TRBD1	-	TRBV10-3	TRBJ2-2	CAISDTGTGEAGELFF	TGTGCCATCAGCGATACCGGGACAGGGGAAGCCGGGGAGCTGTTTTTT
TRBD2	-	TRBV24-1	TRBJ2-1	CATSDITSGRYNEQFF	TGTGCCACCAGTGACATTACCAGCGGGAGGTACAATGAGCAGTTCTTC
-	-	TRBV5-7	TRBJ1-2	CASSFTGRNYGYTF	TGTGCCAGCAGCTTTACGGGTAGAAACTATGGCTACACCTTC
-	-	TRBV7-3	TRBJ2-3	CASSLDTTPSDTQYF	TGTGCCAGCAGCTTAGACACAACACCCTCCGATACGCAGTATTTT
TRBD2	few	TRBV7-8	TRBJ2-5	CASSLAGGGAEETQYF	TGTGCCAGCAGCTTAGCAGGCGGGGGGGCTGAAGAGACCCAGTACTTC
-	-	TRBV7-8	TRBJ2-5	CASSLGGVEQETQYF	TGTGCCAGCAGCTTAGGGGGGGTCGAGCAAGAGACCCAGTACTTC